This TCR beta chain was recorded in a study of T cells in localized non-small cell lung cancer. Some clones are missing from TCRdb's copy, which holds only in-frame ones; the method was immunoSEQ multiplex PCR. The profile shows about 72,000 clones, approximately 84% of them singletons. The CDR3 has 15 residues. Germline V gene lookup returns CDR1 MNHNS and CDR2 SASEGT. Trimming took 5 bases from V and 2 from J; bases not matched to a gene: 7. The sequenced sample was peripheral blood, obtained before any cancer treatment. V usage is TRBV6-1 and J usage is TRBJ2-5, with 8 bases fitting TRBD2. This TCR was sampled from a female donor older than 55 with stage I lung adenocarcinoma. The CDR3 sequence is CASSRTGGPQETQYF. The CDR3 region has the DNA TGTGCCAGCAGTAGGACGGGAGGGCCGCAAGAGACCCAGTACTTC.